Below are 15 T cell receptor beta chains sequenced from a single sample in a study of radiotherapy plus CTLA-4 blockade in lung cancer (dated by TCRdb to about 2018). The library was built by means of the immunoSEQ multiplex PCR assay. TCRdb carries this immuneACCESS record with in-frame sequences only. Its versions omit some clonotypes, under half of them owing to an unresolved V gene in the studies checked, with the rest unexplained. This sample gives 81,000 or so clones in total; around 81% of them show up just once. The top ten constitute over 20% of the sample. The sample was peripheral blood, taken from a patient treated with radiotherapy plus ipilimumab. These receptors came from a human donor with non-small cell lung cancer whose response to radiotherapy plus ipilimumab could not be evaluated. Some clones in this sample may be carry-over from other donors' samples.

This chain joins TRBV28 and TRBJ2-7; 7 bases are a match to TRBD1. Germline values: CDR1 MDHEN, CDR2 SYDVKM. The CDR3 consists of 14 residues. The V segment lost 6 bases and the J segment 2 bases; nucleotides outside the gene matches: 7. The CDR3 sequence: CASRSGTVTYEQYF. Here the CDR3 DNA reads TGTGCCAGCAGATCCGGGACAGTGACCTACGAGCAGTACTTC.

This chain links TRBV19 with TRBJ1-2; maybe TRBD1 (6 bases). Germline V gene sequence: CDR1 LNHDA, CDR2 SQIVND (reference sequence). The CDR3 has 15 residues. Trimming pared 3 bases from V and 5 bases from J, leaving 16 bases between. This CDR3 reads CASSILRGAHYGYTF. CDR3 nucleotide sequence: TGTGCCAGTAGTATCCTCCGGGGGGCGCATTATGGCTACACCTTC.

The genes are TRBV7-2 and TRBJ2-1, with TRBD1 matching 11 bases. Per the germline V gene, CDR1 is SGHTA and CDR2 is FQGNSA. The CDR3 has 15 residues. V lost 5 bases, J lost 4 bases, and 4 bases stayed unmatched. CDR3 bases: TGTGCCAGCAGCCCGGACAGGGGGCGGTACAATGAGCAGTTCTTC. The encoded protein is CASSPDRGRYNEQFF. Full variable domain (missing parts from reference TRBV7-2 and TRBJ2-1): GAGVSQSPSNKVTEKGKDVELRCDPISGHTALYWYRQSLGQGLEFLIYFQGNSAPDKSGLPSDRFSAERTGGSVSTLTIQRTQQEDSAVYLCASSPDRGRYNEQFFGPGTRLTVL.

DNA for the CDR3: TGTGCCAGCAGCCCGGGACAGGGAATCCGCCAGAACACTGAAGCTTTCTTT. Protein sequence: CASSPGQGIRQNTEAFF. The chain joins TRBV7-9 to TRBJ1-1; 9 nucleotides line up with TRBD1. The germline V gene has CDR1 SEHNR and CDR2 FQNEAQ (reference sequence). There are 17 residues in the CDR3. After removal of 5 bases from V and 1 base from J, the junction contained 11 bases not matched to a gene.

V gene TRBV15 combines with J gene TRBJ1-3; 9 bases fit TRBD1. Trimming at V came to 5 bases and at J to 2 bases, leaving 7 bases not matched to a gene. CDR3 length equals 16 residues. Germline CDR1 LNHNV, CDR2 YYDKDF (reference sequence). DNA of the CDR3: TGTGCCACCAGCCGCGACAGGGGGGCGCCTGGAAACACCATATATTTT. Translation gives CATSRDRGAPGNTIYF.

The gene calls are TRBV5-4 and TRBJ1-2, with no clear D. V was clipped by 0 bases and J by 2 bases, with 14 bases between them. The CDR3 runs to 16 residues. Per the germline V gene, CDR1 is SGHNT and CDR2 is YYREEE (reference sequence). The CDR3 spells CASSLAGSVKNYGYTF. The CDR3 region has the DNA TGTGCCAGCAGCTTGGCCGGGAGCGTGAAAAACTATGGCTACACCTTC.

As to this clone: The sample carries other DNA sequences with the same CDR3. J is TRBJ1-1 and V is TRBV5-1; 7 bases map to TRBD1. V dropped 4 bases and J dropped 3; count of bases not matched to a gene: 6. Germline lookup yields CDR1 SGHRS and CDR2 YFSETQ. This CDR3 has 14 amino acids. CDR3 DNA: TGCGCCAGCAGCCTGACAGGGAAGGACACTGAAGCTTTCTTT. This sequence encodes CASSLTGKDTEAFF.

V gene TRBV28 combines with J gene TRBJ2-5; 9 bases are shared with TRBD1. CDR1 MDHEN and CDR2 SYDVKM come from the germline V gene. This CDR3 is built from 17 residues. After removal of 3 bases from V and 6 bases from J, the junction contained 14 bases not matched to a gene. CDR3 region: CASSLGPLTGGLKTQYF. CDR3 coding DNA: TGTGCCAGCAGTTTGGGTCCTCTGACAGGGGGATTAAAGACCCAGTACTTC.

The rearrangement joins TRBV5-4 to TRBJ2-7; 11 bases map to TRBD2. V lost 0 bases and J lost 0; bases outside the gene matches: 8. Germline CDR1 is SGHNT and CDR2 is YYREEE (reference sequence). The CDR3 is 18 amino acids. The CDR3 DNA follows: TGTGCCAGCAGCTTGGGGGCTAGCGGGGGGCCGAGCTCCTACGAGCAGTACTTC. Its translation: CASSLGASGGPSSYEQYF.

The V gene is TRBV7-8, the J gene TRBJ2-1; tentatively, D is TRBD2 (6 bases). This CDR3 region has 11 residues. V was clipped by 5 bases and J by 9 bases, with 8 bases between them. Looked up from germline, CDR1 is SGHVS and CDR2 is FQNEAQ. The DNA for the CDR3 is TGTGCCAGCAGCCGGGGACTTGAGCAGTTCTTC. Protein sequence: CASSRGLEQFF.

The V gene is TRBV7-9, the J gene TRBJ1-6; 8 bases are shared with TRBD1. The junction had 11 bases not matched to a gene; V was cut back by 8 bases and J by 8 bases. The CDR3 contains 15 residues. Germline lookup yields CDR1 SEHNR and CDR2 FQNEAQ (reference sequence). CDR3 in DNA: TGTGCCAGCCTTCGGACAGGGACGTTGGATTCACCCCTCCACTTT. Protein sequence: CASLRTGTLDSPLHF.

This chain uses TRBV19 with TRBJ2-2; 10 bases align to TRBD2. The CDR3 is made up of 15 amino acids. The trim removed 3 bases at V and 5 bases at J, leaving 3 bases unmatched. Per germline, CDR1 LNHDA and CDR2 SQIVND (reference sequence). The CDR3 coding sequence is TGTGCCAGTAGTATTTTAGCGGGGGGAACCGGGGAGCTGTTTTTT. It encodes CASSILAGGTGELFF.

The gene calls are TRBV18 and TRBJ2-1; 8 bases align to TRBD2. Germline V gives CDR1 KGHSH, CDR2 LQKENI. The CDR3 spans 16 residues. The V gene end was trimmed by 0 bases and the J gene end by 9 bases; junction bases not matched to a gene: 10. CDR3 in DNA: TGTGCCAGCTCACCACCTACGGGGGGGAGCTCTGGTGAGCAGTTCTTC. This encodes CASSPPTGGSSGEQFF.

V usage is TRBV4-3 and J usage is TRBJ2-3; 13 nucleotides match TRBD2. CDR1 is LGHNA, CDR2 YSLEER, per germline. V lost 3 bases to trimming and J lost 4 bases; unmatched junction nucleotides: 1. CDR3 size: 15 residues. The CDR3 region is CASSHTSGGADTQYF. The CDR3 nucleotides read TGCGCCAGCAGCCACACTAGCGGGGGGGCAGATACGCAGTATTTT.

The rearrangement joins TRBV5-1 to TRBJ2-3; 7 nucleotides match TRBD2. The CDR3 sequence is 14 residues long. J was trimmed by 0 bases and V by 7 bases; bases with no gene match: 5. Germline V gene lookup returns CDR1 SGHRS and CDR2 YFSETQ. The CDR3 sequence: CASARGDSTDTQYF. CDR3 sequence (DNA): TGCGCCAGCGCCCGGGGGGATAGCACAGATACGCAGTATTTT.